The source of this T cell receptor (beta chain) is a study of T cell repertoires in cytomegalovirus infection. At the level of the study: Public signatures in TCR beta pointed to CMV infection and matching HLA type.

As regards this clonotype: The antigen is not known.

TCRdb itself ran the reads through MiXCR, one entry per CDR3 protein. The sample lists nearly 700,000 distinct CDR3 sequences; roughly 36% were seen once. Germline values: CDR1 SGHRS, CDR2 YFSETQ. CDR3 length: 14 amino acids. Between the trimmed V and J ends, which lost 0 bases and 5 bases, there was a span of 8 bases. Notes on the study in general: The ex vivo response was dominated by HLA-C-restricted CMV-specific TCR beta clonotypes.

The rearrangement uses TRBV5-1 and TRBJ2-2; D is unresolved. The receptor comes from a human donor in good health (CMV status not recorded). Some clones in this sample may be carry-over from other donors' samples. This sample comprised cultured PBMCs, obtained from culture after CMV antigen stimulation. CDR3 sequence: CASSLVWGTGELFF. The CDR3 DNA reads TGCGCCAGCAGCTTGGTATGGGGTACCGGGGAGCTGTTTTTT. Full variable domain (remainder filled in from reference TRBV5-1 and TRBJ2-2): KAGVTQTPRYLIKTRGQQVTLSCSPISGHRSVSWYQQTPGQGLQFLFEYFSETQRNKGNFPGRFSGRQFSNSRSEMNVSTLELGDSALYLCASSLVWGTGELFFGEGSRLTVL.